Following are 2 T cell receptor beta chains from one sample sequenced in a study of shared clonotypes between healthy human individuals. Naive CD8 cells comprised CD45RO-negative, CCR7-positively selected cells, excluding terminally differentiated effector memory CD45RA+ cells. Profiled with immunoSEQ multiplex PCR; TCRdb holds only in-frame clones, not every one. The sample shows about 2.1 million clones, 85% to 95% of them seen only once. The sample was naive CD8+ T cells from PBMCs. Receptors originate from a man between 18 and 29 years old in good health. Some clones in this sample may be carry-over from other donors' samples.

V gene TRBV10-3 combines with J gene TRBJ1-5; D is possibly TRBD1 (5 bases). V lost 4 bases to trimming and J lost 3 bases, with 7 bases between them. Germline V gives CDR1 ENHRY, CDR2 SYGVKD. This CDR3 is built from 13 residues. The CDR3 DNA reads as TGTGCCATCAGTGTACAGGACAATCAGCCCCAGCATTTT. Translated: CAISVQDNQPQHF.

V is TRBV28 and J is TRBJ2-1; the D is unclear. V was pared by 5 bases and J by 3 bases, with 11 bases between. The CDR3 consists of 14 residues. Germline V gene sequence: CDR1 MDHEN, CDR2 SYDVKM. The CDR3: CASSNRQLYNEQFF. The CDR3, as DNA: TGTGCCAGCAGTAATAGACAACTCTACAATGAGCAGTTCTTC.